This TCR beta chain was documented in a study of shared clonotypes between healthy human individuals. The CDR3 loop spans 16 amino acids. Germline CDR1 and CDR2: SGHTA and FQGNSA. Trimming pared 4 bases from V and 6 bases from J, leaving 20 bases between. Naive-designated CD8 cells lacked CD45RO, were positively enriched for CCR7, and omitted terminally differentiated effector memory CD45RA+ cells. Regarding this clone: No antigen is known for it.

Study-wide results and caveats: Among donors, sharing of clonotypes was expected to be affected by sequencing depth. The study drew on few donors, limiting represented genetic and exposure-history diversity. Estimated clonotype richness was generally higher in naive than memory subsets.

An even split of each subset's genomic DNA across several immunoSEQ plates was performed. Assay: immunoSEQ multiplex PCR; the TCRdb copy retains only in-frame clones and omits some. The table lists about 1.9 million clones, 93% of them singletons. The sequenced sample consisted of naive CD8+ T cells from PBMCs. This rearrangement joins TRBV7-2 to TRBJ2-3; D may be TRBD2 (5 bases). This clonotype was obtained from a man between 18 and 35 years old in good health. Some clones in this sample may be carry-over from other donors' samples. CDR3 protein: CASSSHPGITADTQYF. CDR3 in DNA: TGTGCCAGCAGCTCTCATCCGGGAATTACCGCGGATACGCAGTATTTT.